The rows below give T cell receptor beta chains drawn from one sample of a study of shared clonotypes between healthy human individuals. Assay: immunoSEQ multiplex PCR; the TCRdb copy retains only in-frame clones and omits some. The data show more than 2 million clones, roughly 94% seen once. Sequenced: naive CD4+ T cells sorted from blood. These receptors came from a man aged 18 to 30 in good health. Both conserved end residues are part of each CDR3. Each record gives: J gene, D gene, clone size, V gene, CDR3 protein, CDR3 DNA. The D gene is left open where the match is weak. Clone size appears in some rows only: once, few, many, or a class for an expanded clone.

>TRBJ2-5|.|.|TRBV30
CAWSGGLQETQYF
TGTGCCTGGAGTGGGGGGTTACAAGAGACCCAGTACTTC
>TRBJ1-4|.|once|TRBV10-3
CAISGTGGTDEKLFF
TGTGCCATCAGTGGTACGGGGGGAACCGATGAAAAACTGTTTTTT
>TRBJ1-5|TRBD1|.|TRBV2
CASSVRGQGFSQPQHF
TGTGCCAGCAGTGTTCGGGGACAGGGTTTCAGTCAGCCCCAGCATTTT
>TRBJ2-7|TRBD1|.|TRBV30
CAWSPIRDRAYEQYF
TGTGCCTGGAGCCCAATCCGGGACAGGGCCTACGAGCAGTACTTC
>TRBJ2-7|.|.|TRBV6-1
CASSDGRVYEQYF
TGTGCCAGCAGTGACGGCAGGGTCTACGAGCAGTACTTC
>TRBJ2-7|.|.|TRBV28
CASSVRTATYEQYF
TGTGCCAGCAGTGTCCGGACGGCAACCTACGAGCAGTACTTC
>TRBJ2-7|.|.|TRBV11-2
CASSLYSRGPYEQYF
TGTGCCAGCAGCTTATATTCCAGAGGTCCCTACGAGCAGTACTTC
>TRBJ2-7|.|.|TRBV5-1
CASSLQTNYEQYF
TGCGCCAGCAGCTTGCAAACGAACTACGAGCAGTACTTC
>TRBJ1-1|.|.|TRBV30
CACLTGTDTEAFF
TGTGCCTGCCTAACAGGGACGGACACTGAAGCTTTCTTT
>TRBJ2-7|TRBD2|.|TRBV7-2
CASSLATSGSRHEQYF
TGTGCCAGCAGCTTAGCAACTAGCGGGAGCCGCCACGAGCAGTACTTC
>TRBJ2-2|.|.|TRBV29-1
CSVPARSRNTGELFF
TGCAGCGTGCCAGCTAGATCCAGGAACACCGGGGAGCTGTTTTTT
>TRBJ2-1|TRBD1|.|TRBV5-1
CASSLEQGAGNEQFF
TGCGCCAGCAGCTTGGAACAGGGGGCGGGAAATGAGCAGTTCTTC
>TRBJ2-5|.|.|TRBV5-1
CASSADPLQETQYF
TGCGCCAGCAGCGCAGACCCACTCCAAGAGACCCAGTACTTC
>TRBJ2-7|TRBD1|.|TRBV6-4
CASSPSGQGSYEQYF
TGTGCCAGCAGTCCTTCGGGACAGGGCTCCTACGAGCAGTACTTC
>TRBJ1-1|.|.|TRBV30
CAWSVPGSVDTEAFF
TGTGCCTGGAGTGTCCCAGGGTCGGTGGACACTGAAGCTTTCTTT
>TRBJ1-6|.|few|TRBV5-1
CASSLKVDNSPLHF
TGCGCCAGCAGTCTGAAGGTGGATAATTCACCCCTCCACTTT
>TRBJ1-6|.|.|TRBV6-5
CASISNRGYNSPLHF
TGTGCCAGCATAAGCAATCGAGGCTATAATTCACCCCTCCACTTT